This paragraph covers one TCR beta chain sequence. Its specific antigen is unknown. Base qualities are not provided; no much larger clone lies one nucleotide away. CDR1 SNHLY and CDR2 FYNNEI are derived from the germline V gene. The trim is 3 bases for V and 6 bases for J, with a gap of 8 bases between the germline ends. The CDR3 spans 13 residues, from the cysteine through the phenylalanine. Here the CDR3 DNA is all that survives: 39 bases in frame from base 1. TCR beta CDR3 regions were amplified from RNA transcripts for repertoire sequencing. The first round of RT-PCR was done with HTBI primers and the Qiagen OneStep RT-PCR kit, and was followed by a second round of multiplex PCR, then size selection and purification. The libraries underwent paired-end sequencing with 100 bp reads on an Illumina HiSeq2000. In the paper's pipeline: SOAPnuke was used for read processing, and reads with adapters, uncalled bases, a mean Phred below 15, or no exact constant-primer or identifier match were discarded. COPE v1.2.5 was used to merge high-quality paired reads. Each unique nucleotide sequence was treated as a clonotype, and MiTCR v1.1 was used to align the clonotypes to the IMGT TRB V, D and J references. Analysis was restricted to V-J combinations with a frequency above 0.0001, which covered 99.2% of repertoires. For each V-J combination, a TCR clonal expansion and chaos score was defined as the ratio of F50 clonal expansion to chaos observed in the TCRdist matrix. Welch's t-statistics and random forest were used to reduce features to about a dozen V-J combinations, which were fed into a naive Bayes classifier. The Morisita-Horn index was used to measure how similar the thyroid and blood repertoires were. TCRdb trimmed public reads at Q25 via fastp, called clones via MiXCR and kept in-frame beta chains. For every CDR3 protein sequence, its rows merge into one entry that carries the most common genes and DNA. TCRdb, not the original authors, processed these V and J calls. This sample comprises over a million distinct CDR3 sequences, about 36% of them detected only once. Clones ranked in the top ten supply roughly 11% of the sample.

Hyperthyroidism patients were newly diagnosed, with disease duration under 2 months, and aged 18 to 65 years. Patients were excluded if they had other autoimmune diseases, uncontrolled infections, pregnancy or lactation. Clinical symptoms, serum thyroxine, TRAb, thyroid ultrasound and orbital computed tomography were used for diagnosis. Trizol reagent was used to extract the total RNA, and its quality was then checked on an Agilent 2100 Bioanalyzer. These data originate in a study of Graves' ophthalmopathy and Graves' hyperthyroidism (dated 2018 in TCRdb). Study-wide context: A patient counted as having stable hyperthyroidism if there was no progression to ophthalmopathy within 18 months of follow-up. To explore V-J signatures distinguishing ophthalmopathy from hyperthyroidism, a discovery set of some 100 patients (roughly 45 ophthalmopathy, some 55 stable hyperthyroidism) was enrolled. In total, approximately 130 blood samples were TCR-sequenced: some 40 ophthalmopathy, some 80 hyperthyroidism and about 17 hyperthyroidism-to-ophthalmopathy patients. Once sampling was done, hyperthyroidism patients were given methimazole at a starting dose of 30 mg daily, while ophthalmopathy patients were given high-dose intravenous methylprednisolone. TCR beta repertoire signatures were used to distinguish Graves' ophthalmopathy from Graves' hyperthyroidism and to predict progression to ophthalmopathy. In about six hyperthyroidism patients, T-cell repertoires of thyroid tissue and blood were compared. An independent validation cohort comprised roughly 20 hyperthyroidism patients and 15 to 17 patients who later progressed from hyperthyroidism to ophthalmopathy.

On the study overall, not on this receptor specifically: No statistical method was used to set the sample size in advance, and the investigators knew which group each participant was assigned to. In cross-validation, the 13-signature model distinguished ophthalmopathy from stable hyperthyroidism with approximately 90% sensitivity and 81.08% specificity, while in the test set the corresponding values were 80% and 75%. In validation, the model predicted ophthalmopathy progression with more than 55% sensitivity and 72.22% specificity; fewer than 15 predicted patients were CT-confirmed with GO in a median of 6.5 months. Most expanded thyroid clonotypes with a frequency above 0.001 also appeared in blood, which suggests that blood repertoires may reflect the immune response in the thyroid.

The chain was built from TRBV2 and TRBJ1-4, with the D gene call left open. This clonotype was sampled from an adult man with Graves' hyperthyroidism. Source material: peripheral blood or thyroid tissue (not recorded which). The nucleotide sequence is given as TGTGCCAGCAGTGAGGGGTCGGATGAAAAACTGTTTTTT. This gives the protein CASSEGSDEKLFF.